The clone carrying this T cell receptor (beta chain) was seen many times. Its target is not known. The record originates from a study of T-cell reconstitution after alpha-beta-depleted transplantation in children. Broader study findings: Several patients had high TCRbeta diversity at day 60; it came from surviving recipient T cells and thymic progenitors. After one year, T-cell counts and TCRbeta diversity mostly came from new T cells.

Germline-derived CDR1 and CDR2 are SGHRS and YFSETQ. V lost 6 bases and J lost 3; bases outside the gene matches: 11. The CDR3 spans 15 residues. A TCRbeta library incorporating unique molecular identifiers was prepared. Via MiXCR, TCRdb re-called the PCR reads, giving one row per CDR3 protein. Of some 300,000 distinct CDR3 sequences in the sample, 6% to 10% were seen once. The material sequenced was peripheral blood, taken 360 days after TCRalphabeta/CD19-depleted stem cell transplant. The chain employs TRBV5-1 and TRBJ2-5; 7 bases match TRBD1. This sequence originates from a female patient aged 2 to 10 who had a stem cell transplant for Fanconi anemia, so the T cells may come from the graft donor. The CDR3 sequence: CASTLDRAQEETQYF. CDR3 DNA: TGCGCCAGCACCCTCGACAGGGCACAGGAAGAGACCCAGTACTTC. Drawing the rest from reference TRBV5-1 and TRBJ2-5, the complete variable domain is KAGVTQTPRYLIKTRGQQVTLSCSPISGHRSVSWYQQTPGQGLQFLFEYFSETQRNKGNFPGRFSGRQFSNSRSEMNVSTLELGDSALYLCASTLDRAQEETQYFGPGTRLLVL.